The sequence of this T cell receptor beta chain was determined in a study of OX40 agonist ivuxolimab in advanced cancers. The CDR3 is 17 residues long. V dropped 0 bases and J dropped 6 bases, with 18 bases sitting between them. Germline assignment: CDR1 MGHRA and CDR2 YSYEKL. The table came from immunoSEQ multiplex PCR; TCRdb's copy has only in-frame clones and leaves some out. The sample consists of tens of thousands of clones, around 84% of them appearing once. As concerns this clone: Antigen specificity is unknown.

Notes on the study in general: Also present in some nonresponders was a low level of normalized T-cell clonal expansion.

V and J are TRBV4-1 and TRBJ2-4; D is uncertain. The sequenced sample was CD4+ or CD8+ T cells sorted from blood, obtained in a trial of the OX40 agonist ivuxolimab. The receptor was isolated from an adult with an advanced solid tumor such as melanoma, head and neck, liver or kidney cancer. The CDR3 nucleotides are TGCGCCAGCAGCCAAGAGGGCGGATCTGGTTTCCGAAACATTCAGTACTTC. Translation gives CASSQEGGSGFRNIQYF.